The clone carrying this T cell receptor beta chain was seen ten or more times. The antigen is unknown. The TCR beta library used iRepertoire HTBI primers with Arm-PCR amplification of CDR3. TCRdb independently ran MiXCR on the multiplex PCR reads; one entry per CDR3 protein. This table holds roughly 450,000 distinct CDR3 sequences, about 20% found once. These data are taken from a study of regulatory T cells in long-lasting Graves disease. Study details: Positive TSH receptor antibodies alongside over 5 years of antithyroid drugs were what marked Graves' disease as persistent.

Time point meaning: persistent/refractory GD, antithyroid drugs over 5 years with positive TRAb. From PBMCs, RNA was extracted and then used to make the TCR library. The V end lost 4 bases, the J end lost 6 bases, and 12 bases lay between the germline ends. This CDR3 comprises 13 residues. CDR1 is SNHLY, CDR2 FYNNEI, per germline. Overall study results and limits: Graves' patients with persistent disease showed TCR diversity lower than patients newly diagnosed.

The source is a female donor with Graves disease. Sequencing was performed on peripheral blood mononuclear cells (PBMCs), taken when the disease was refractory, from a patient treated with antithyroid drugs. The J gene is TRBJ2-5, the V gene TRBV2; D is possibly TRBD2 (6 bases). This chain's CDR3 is CASSAASEKTQYF. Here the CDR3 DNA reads TGTGCCAGCAGTGCGGCTAGCGAGAAGACCCAGTACTTC.